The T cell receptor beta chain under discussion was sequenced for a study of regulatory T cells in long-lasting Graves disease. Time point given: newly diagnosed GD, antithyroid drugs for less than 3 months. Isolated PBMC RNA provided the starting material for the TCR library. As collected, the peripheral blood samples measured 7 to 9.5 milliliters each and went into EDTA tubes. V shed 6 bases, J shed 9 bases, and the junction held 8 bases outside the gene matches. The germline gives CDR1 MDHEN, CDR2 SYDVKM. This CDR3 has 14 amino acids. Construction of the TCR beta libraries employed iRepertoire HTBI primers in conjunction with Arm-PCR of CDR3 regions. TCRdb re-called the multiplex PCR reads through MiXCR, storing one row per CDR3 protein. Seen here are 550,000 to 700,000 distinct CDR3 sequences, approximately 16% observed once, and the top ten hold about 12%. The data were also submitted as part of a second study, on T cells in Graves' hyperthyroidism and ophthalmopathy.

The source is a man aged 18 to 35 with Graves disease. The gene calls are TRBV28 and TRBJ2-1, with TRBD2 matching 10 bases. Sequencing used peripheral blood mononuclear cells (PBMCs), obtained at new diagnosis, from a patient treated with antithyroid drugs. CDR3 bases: TGTGCCAGCAGCTCGGTGGGACTAGCGATTGAGCAGTTCTTC. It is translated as CASSSVGLAIEQFF.